This TCR beta chain came from a study of identical twins. In every case, the donor was a healthy Caucasian. Whole-study results and caveats: Alpha sequences that were out-of-frame and twin-shared showed an excess of low generation probability.

CDR1 is MNHNS and CDR2 is SASEGT in the germline V gene. The V and J ends lost 11 bases and 0 bases, in that order; junction bases with no gene match: 11. The CDR3 loop spans 16 amino acids. Regarding this clonotype: Its antigen is unknown.

TCRdb used MiXCR to reprocess the 5' RACE reads, holding one entry per CDR3 protein. Of 450,000 to 500,000 distinct CDR3 sequences in the sample, 14% were seen once. These data were also filed under a second study, of yellow fever vaccine responses in identical twins. That source reports: Reportedly, the response of twins' T cells to the vaccine seemed partly convergent, partly personalized.

This chain connects TRBV6-1 to TRBJ2-1, with TRBD2 identical over 9 bases. Material for sequencing was CD4+ T cells sorted from blood. This receptor was identified in a woman younger than 35 in good health. As DNA, the CDR3 is TGTGCCTCGAATGGGGCTAGCGGGAACTCCTACAATGAGCAGTTCTTC. Its translation is CASNGASGNSYNEQFF.